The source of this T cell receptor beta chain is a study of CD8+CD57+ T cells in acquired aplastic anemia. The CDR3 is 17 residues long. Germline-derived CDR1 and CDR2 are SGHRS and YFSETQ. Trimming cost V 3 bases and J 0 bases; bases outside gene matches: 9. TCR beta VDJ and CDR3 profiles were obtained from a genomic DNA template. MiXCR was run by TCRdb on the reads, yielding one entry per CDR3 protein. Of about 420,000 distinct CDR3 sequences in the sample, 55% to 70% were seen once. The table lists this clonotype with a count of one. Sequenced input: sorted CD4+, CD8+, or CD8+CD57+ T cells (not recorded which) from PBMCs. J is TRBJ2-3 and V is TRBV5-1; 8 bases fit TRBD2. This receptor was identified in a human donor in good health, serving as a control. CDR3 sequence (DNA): TGCGCCAGCAGCTCGACTAGCGTCGGTTTAAGCACAGATACGCAGTATTTT. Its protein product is CASSSTSVGLSTDTQYF.